These T cell receptor beta chains were read from a single sample in a study of a mutant IDH1 vaccine in newly diagnosed glioma. Their antigens are not known. The repertoire was sequenced with immunoSEQ multiplex PCR; TCRdb's copy has only in-frame clones and lacks some. The repertoire includes 100,000 to 150,000 clones, 80% of them detected once, and around 5.5% sits in the top ten. The sample was PBMCs, taken from a glioma patient whose treatment included an IDH1 peptide vaccine. These receptors came from a man aged 40-55 years with glioma. Each CDR3 is given with its conserved first and last residue. D genes are given only for firm matches. Size is omitted from some rows. Given values are once, few, many or a class for expanded clones.

size	J	V	D	CDR3	DNA
once	TRBJ2-7	TRBV5-1	TRBD1	CASSLRDSEQYF	TGCGCCAGCAGCCTACGGGACAGCGAGCAGTACTTC
.	TRBJ2-3	TRBV5-8	TRBD2	CASSSRLAGGRKTDTQYF	TGTGCCAGCAGCTCCCGACTAGCGGGGGGGCGAAAAACAGATACGCAGTATTTT
.	TRBJ2-3	TRBV6-5	.	CASSYQVRGNTQYF	TGTGCCAGCAGTTACCAAGTTCGGGGAAATACGCAGTATTTT
.	TRBJ1-2	TRBV5-6	.	CASTVGGHGYTF	TGTGCCAGCACCGTCGGTGGGCATGGCTACACCTTC
.	TRBJ2-5	TRBV7-9	TRBD2	CASSLLSPGLKLGQETQYF	TGTGCCAGCAGCTTACTTTCCCCGGGACTAAAATTGGGGCAAGAGACCCAGTACTTC
.	TRBJ2-7	TRBV11-3	.	CASSLAFGLFDEQYF	TGTGCCAGCAGCTTAGCGTTTGGGCTATTCGACGAGCAGTACTTC
.	TRBJ1-1	TRBV4-1	.	CASSLRVNTEAFF	TGCGCCAGCAGCCTCAGGGTAAACACTGAAGCTTTCTTT
.	TRBJ1-2	TRBV27	.	CAAVRGAPRSYTF	TGTGCCGCAGTCAGGGGCGCCCCCCGGAGCTACACCTTC
.	TRBJ2-1	TRBV18	.	CASSPGGLGNEQFF	TGTGCCAGCTCTCCCGGGGGTCTGGGGAATGAGCAGTTCTTC
few	TRBJ1-4	TRBV19	.	CASSIFGEKLFF	TGTGCCAGTAGTATATTCGGAGAAAAACTGTTTTTT
few	TRBJ2-3	TRBV5-6	.	CASSLAGTANTQYF	TGTGCCAGCAGCTTGGCCGGCACAGCCAATACGCAGTATTTT
.	TRBJ2-2	TRBV7-8	.	CASSLGIVDFTGELFF	TGTGCCAGCAGCTTAGGGATAGTCGATTTCACCGGGGAGCTGTTTTTT
few	TRBJ2-3	TRBV11-2	.	CASSPGTTDTQYF	TGTGCCAGCAGCCCCGGGACAACTGATACGCAGTATTTT
once	TRBJ2-4	TRBV27	.	CASSTLAKNIQYF	TGTGCCAGCAGCACATTAGCCAAAAACATTCAGTACTTC
.	TRBJ2-2	TRBV2	TRBD1	CASSRQGAGTGELFF	TGTGCCAGCAGTCGTCAGGGGGCGGGCACCGGGGAGCTGTTTTTT
few	TRBJ1-5	TRBV5-4	.	CASSLGRGRNQPQHF	TGTGCCAGCAGCTTGGGACGGGGTCGCAATCAGCCCCAGCATTTT
.	TRBJ1-1	TRBV12-5	.	CASGLEPNTEAFF	TGTGCTAGTGGTTTGGAACCGAACACTGAAGCTTTCTTT
.	TRBJ2-3	TRBV28	.	CASSPGLAVSTDTQYF	TGTGCCAGCAGTCCGGGACTCGCAGTTAGCACAGATACGCAGTATTTT
.	TRBJ1-2	TRBV10-3	.	CAISGPESGLNYGYTF	TGTGCCATCAGTGGGCCGGAATCGGGGCTCAACTATGGCTACACCTTC
few	TRBJ1-1	TRBV4-3	.	CASSQDRGGGAFF	TGCGCCAGCAGCCAAGATCGTGGAGGGGGAGCTTTCTTT
.	TRBJ2-7	TRBV11-3	TRBD1	CASSLGPGQFDEQYF	TGTGCCAGCAGCTTAGGCCCGGGACAGTTTGACGAGCAGTACTTC
.	TRBJ2-7	TRBV2	.	CASKRQLAEYEQYF	TGTGCCAGCAAAAGGCAACTAGCAGAGTACGAGCAGTACTTC
once	TRBJ2-1	TRBV6-1	.	CASSEGHRSGKQFF	TGTGCCAGCAGTGAAGGTCACCGAAGCGGAAAGCAGTTCTTC
.	TRBJ2-1	TRBV5-5	.	CASSQYYRNEQFF	TGTGCCAGCAGCCAATATTACAGGAATGAGCAGTTCTTC
.	TRBJ1-3	TRBV4-2	TRBD1	CASSRGPGTGYISGNTIYF	TGTGCCAGCAGCCGGGGGCCCGGGACAGGTTATATCTCTGGAAACACCATATATTTT
.	TRBJ1-1	TRBV7-6	.	CASSSAENTEAFF	TGTGCCAGCAGCTCCGCAGAGAACACTGAAGCTTTCTTT
.	TRBJ2-3	TRBV7-2	TRBD2	CASSLGSGTVTDTQYF	TGTGCCAGCAGCTTAGGTAGCGGGACGGTCACAGATACGCAGTATTTT
few	TRBJ1-4	TRBV4-2	TRBD1	CASSQGRDRGKEKLFF	TGTGCCAGCAGCCAAGGGAGGGACAGGGGAAAGGAAAAACTGTTTTTT
.	TRBJ2-2	TRBV18	.	CASSPLYPGANTGELFF	TGTGCCAGCTCACCACTTTATCCCGGGGCGAACACCGGGGAGCTGTTTTTT
.	TRBJ2-2	TRBV4-2	TRBD2	CASSQPSTSGGRTGELFF	TGTGCCAGCAGCCAACCTTCCACTAGCGGGGGGCGGACCGGGGAGCTGTTTTTT